The 29 T cell receptor beta chains listed next were all sequenced from one sample in a study of T cell changes during pregnancy in multiple sclerosis. The assay was immunoSEQ multiplex PCR, and TCRdb's table has in-frame clones only and misses some. This table holds tens of thousands of clones, roughly 92% found once. The sample was peripheral blood, taken in the first trimester of pregnancy. All receptors derive from a female donor with multiple sclerosis, enrolled in a pregnancy study.

The rearrangement joins TRBV28 to TRBJ2-2, with 9 bases fitting TRBD2. Per the germline V gene, CDR1 is MDHEN and CDR2 is SYDVKM. The ends lost 5 bases at V and 5 bases at J; junction bases unmatched: 6. The CDR3 runs 15 residues. The CDR3 DNA follows: TGTGCCAGCAGTACTCAGCGGGAGGAAACCGGGGAGCTGTTTTTT. Its translation is CASSTQREETGELFF.

The chain uses TRBV5-6 and TRBJ1-5; D possibly corresponds to TRBD1 (6 bases). From germline, CDR1 is SGHDT and CDR2 YYEEEE. The germline V and J ends were trimmed by 3 bases and 5 bases, with 18 bases remaining between them. The CDR3 loop spans 16 amino acids. CDR3 sequence: CASSSWGTGRDQPQHF. The CDR3 region has the DNA TGTGCCAGCAGCTCTTGGGGTACAGGGAGAGATCAGCCCCAGCATTTT.

The chain has TRBV5-4 and TRBJ2-7, with D maybe TRBD2 (6 bases). Per germline, CDR1 SGHNT and CDR2 YYREEE (reference sequence). This CDR3 has 15 amino acids. Between the trimmed V and J ends, which lost 3 bases and 1 base, there was a span of 14 bases. The CDR3 here is CASSSPGTSSYEQYF. CDR3 bases: TGTGCCAGCAGCTCCCCCGGGACTTCTTCCTACGAGCAGTACTTC.

The V call is TRBV6-1, the J call TRBJ2-5, with 8 bases lining up with TRBD2. This CDR3 is 14 amino acids long. Per the germline V gene, CDR1 is MNHNS and CDR2 is SASEGT. The J segment lost 4 bases and the V segment lost 7 bases, leaving 8 bases of the junction unmatched. DNA for the CDR3: TGTGCCAGCACTATCGGGGGGGGCCGAGAGACCCAGTACTTC. Translating gives CASTIGGGRETQYF.

V usage is TRBV6-1 and J usage is TRBJ1-4; 8 bases are a match to TRBD1. With 5 bases clipped from V and 6 bases from J, the junction kept 5 bases outside the gene matches. The CDR3 is made up of 14 amino acids. The V gene's germline CDR1 is MNHNS and CDR2 SASEGT. The CDR3 region has the DNA TGTGCCAGCAGTCGGACAGGGACATATGAAAAACTGTTTTTT. It specifies CASSRTGTYEKLFF.

V is TRBV6-1 and J is TRBJ2-3; D is ambiguous. There are 13 residues in the CDR3. Germline V gene data show CDR1 as MNHNS and CDR2 as SASEGT. The germline V and J ends were trimmed by 6 bases and 0 bases, with 7 bases remaining between them. CDR3 sequence: CASRQRSTDTQYF. DNA for the CDR3: TGTGCCAGCAGACAGAGAAGCACAGATACGCAGTATTTT.

The chain joins TRBV30 to TRBJ2-5; D gene uncertain. The germline gives CDR1 GTSNPN, CDR2 SVGIG (reference sequence). Trimming shortened V by 1 base and J by 5 bases, and 5 bases separated the two germline ends. The CDR3 spans 11 residues. CDR3 sequence reads: CAWSAGETQYF. The CDR3 region has the DNA TGTGCCTGGAGTGCCGGGGAGACCCAGTACTTC.

This clone has a single count. The chain employs TRBV7-2 and TRBJ1-1; 8 bases agree with TRBD1. Germline trimming cut 5 bases from V and 3 bases from J; bases unmatched to any gene: 11. The germline gives CDR1 SGHTA, CDR2 FQGNSA. The CDR3 is 16 amino acids. This CDR3 reads CASSPRDRTWDTEAFF. DNA for the CDR3: TGTGCCAGCAGCCCTAGGGACAGGACGTGGGACACTGAAGCTTTCTTT.

This chain uses TRBV13 with TRBJ2-1; TRBD2 is a possible D gene (5 bases). The CDR3 covers 13 residues. Germline V gene data show CDR1 as PRHDT and CDR2 as FYEKMQ (reference sequence). Trimming cost V 5 bases and J 5 bases, with 10 bases left between them. The CDR3 here is CASSPGRDNEQFF. The DNA of the CDR3 is TGTGCCAGCAGCCCCGGGCGGGACAATGAGCAGTTCTTC.

The chain has TRBV5-1 and TRBJ1-4; TRBD1 matches 12 bases. Germline lookup yields CDR1 SGHRS and CDR2 YFSETQ. Trimming cost V 0 bases and J 8 bases; bases outside gene matches: 8. This CDR3 is 17 amino acids long. The CDR3 DNA sequence: TGCGCCAGCAGCTTGGAACCGGGACAGGGGGCTCGGGAAAAACTGTTTTTT. Amino acids: CASSLEPGQGAREKLFF. Full variable domain (rest looked up from reference TRBV5-1 and TRBJ1-4): KAGVTQTPRYLIKTRGQQVTLSCSPISGHRSVSWYQQTPGQGLQFLFEYFSETQRNKGNFPGRFSGRQFSNSRSEMNVSTLELGDSALYLCASSLEPGQGAREKLFFGSGTQLSVL.

The chain employs TRBV5-6 and TRBJ2-1, with 14 nucleotides matching TRBD2. This CDR3 comprises 16 residues. V lost 4 bases and J lost 6; bases outside the gene matches: 6. CDR1 is SGHDT and CDR2 is YYEEEE in the germline V gene. CDR3 residues: CASSLSTSGRANEQFF. The CDR3 DNA follows: TGTGCCAGCAGCCTTTCGACTAGCGGGAGGGCCAATGAGCAGTTCTTC.

V and J are TRBV6-4 and TRBJ2-2, with TRBD1 matching over 8 bases. Germline values: CDR1 MRHNA, CDR2 SNTAGT. The V gene end was trimmed by 5 bases and the J gene end by 6 bases; junction bases not matched to a gene: 8. CDR3 length: 15 residues. Written as DNA, the CDR3 is TGTGCCAGCAGTCCATCAGGGGGCTCGGCCGGGGAGCTGTTTTTT. Residues: CASSPSGGSAGELFF.

This clone was counted only a few times. The chain employs TRBV27 and TRBJ2-1, with D maybe TRBD2 (6 bases). CDR1 is MNHEY, CDR2 SMNVEV, per germline (reference sequence). V lost 7 bases and J lost 6, with 25 bases in between. The CDR3 has 17 residues. The CDR3 sequence is CASTTTPGRKVVNEQFF. For the CDR3, the DNA is TGTGCCAGCACAACGACACCTGGGAGGAAGGTTGTCAATGAGCAGTTCTTC.

This chain connects TRBV11-2 to TRBJ1-4, with 7 bases lining up with TRBD1. The ends lost 3 bases at V and 10 bases at J; junction bases unmatched: 5. The CDR3 is made up of 13 amino acids. Germline V gene lookup returns CDR1 SGHAT and CDR2 FQNNGV. The CDR3 nucleotides are TGTGCCAGCAGCTTCCCAAACAGGGGAAAACTGTTTTTT. This codes for CASSFPNRGKLFF.

The chain uses TRBV4-1 and TRBJ1-2; 8 bases fit TRBD1. The germline V gene encodes CDR1 MGHRA and CDR2 YSYEKL. CDR3 length equals 17 residues. The V gene end was trimmed by 1 base and the J gene end by 8 bases; junction bases not matched to a gene: 15. The chain's CDR3 is CASSQGHGGQGHRGYTF. The CDR3, as DNA: TGCGCCAGCAGCCAAGGCCATGGAGGACAGGGACATAGGGGCTACACCTTC.

The chain is built from TRBV7-9 and TRBJ2-1, with TRBD2 identical over 12 bases. This CDR3 is built from 17 residues. Germline V gene data show CDR1 as SEHNR and CDR2 as FQNEAQ (reference sequence). With V trimmed by 1 base and J by 9 bases, 10 bases remained unmatched. The CDR3 loop is CASSLGTSGMSVSEQFF. CDR3 DNA sequence: TGTGCCAGCAGCTTAGGGACTAGCGGGATGAGTGTCTCTGAGCAGTTCTTC.

The chain joins TRBV13 to TRBJ1-3, with 8 bases fitting TRBD1. The V and J ends lost 5 bases and 2 bases, in that order; junction bases with no gene match: 8. Germline V gives CDR1 PRHDT, CDR2 FYEKMQ (reference sequence). The length of the CDR3 is 16 residues. CDR3 protein: CASSRLTGVAGNTIYF. In DNA, the CDR3 is TGTGCCAGCAGCCGCTTGACAGGGGTGGCTGGAAACACCATATATTTT.

This chain uses TRBV6-6 with TRBJ2-1; maybe TRBD2 (6 bases). Germline CDR1 reads MNHNY; CDR2 reads SVGAGI (reference sequence). Trimming removed 2 bases at V and 6 bases at J, with 11 bases between. CDR3 length: 14 residues. The CDR3 loop is CASSYRGLANEQFF. Here the CDR3 DNA reads TGTGCCAGCAGTTACCGGGGACTCGCCAATGAGCAGTTCTTC.

The gene calls are TRBV19 and TRBJ1-1; D unresolved. V was clipped by 1 base and J by 4 bases, with 16 bases between them. The CDR3 is made up of 16 amino acids. CDR1 and CDR2 from the germline V gene are LNHDA and SQIVND (reference sequence). The DNA for the CDR3 is TGTGCCAGTAGTATAGTTCGGTCCCGAGGTATCACTGAAGCTTTCTTT. Amino acids: CASSIVRSRGITEAFF. Supplemented by reference TRBV19 and TRBJ1-1, the full variable domain reads DGGITQSPKYLFRKEGQNVTLSCEQNLNHDAMYWYRQDPGQGLRLIYYSQIVNDFQKGDIAEGYSVSREKKESFPLTVTSAQKNPTAFYLCASSIVRSRGITEAFFGQGTRLTVV.

The rearrangement links TRBV6-1 to TRBJ2-4; 7 positions agree with TRBD2. The CDR3 sequence is 20 residues long. Germline CDR1 and CDR2: MNHNS and SASEGT. V shed 0 bases and J 1 base; nucleotides not matched to a gene: 15. CDR3 sequence: CASSEALPETSRMAKNIQYF. The CDR3 nucleotides read TGTGCCAGCAGTGAAGCGCTTCCGGAGACTAGCCGTATGGCCAAAAACATTCAGTACTTC.

This chain uses TRBV19 with TRBJ1-5, with D uncertain. The CDR3 sequence is 16 residues long. The V and J ends lost 6 bases and 0 bases respectively, with 15 bases between them. CDR1 and CDR2 (germline): LNHDA, SQIVND (reference sequence). The CDR3 nucleotides are TGTGCCAGTAGGCGATGGGTGGAGAATAGCAATCAGCCCCAGCATTTT. This sequence encodes CASRRWVENSNQPQHF.

This clone was counted once. This rearrangement joins TRBV30 to TRBJ1-1; D ambiguous. Trimming stripped 3 bases from V and 2 bases from J, with 10 bases between. Germline-derived CDR1 and CDR2 are GTSNPN and SVGIG (reference sequence). The CDR3 runs 13 residues. In nucleotides, the CDR3 is TGTGCCTGGAGCGTCAGCGCAAACACTGAAGCTTTCTTT. Translating gives CAWSVSANTEAFF.

V gene TRBV4-2 combines with J gene TRBJ2-3; TRBD2 aligns across 11 bases. Germline V gene sequence: CDR1 LGHNA, CDR2 YNFKEQ. The J segment lost 2 bases and the V segment lost 0 bases, leaving 10 bases of the junction unmatched. The length of the CDR3 is 19 residues. The CDR3, as DNA: TGTGCCAGCAGCCAAGATCGGCTAGCGGGGGGTTCTTTCACAGATACGCAGTATTTT. This sequence encodes CASSQDRLAGGSFTDTQYF.

The chain joins TRBV19 to TRBJ1-5; maybe TRBD1 (5 bases). CDR1 is LNHDA and CDR2 is SQIVND in the germline V gene (reference sequence). The V and J ends lost 3 bases and 2 bases respectively, with 11 bases between them. The CDR3 spans 15 residues. CDR3 DNA: TGTGCCAGTAGTATTTATGGCAGGGGCAATCAGCCCCAGCATTTT. It yields the protein CASSIYGRGNQPQHF.

The genes are TRBV19 and TRBJ2-1, with D possibly matching TRBD2 (7 bases). CDR3 length: 16 amino acids. The V gene's germline CDR1 is LNHDA and CDR2 SQIVND (reference sequence). V lost 7 bases and J lost 10, with 26 bases in between. In DNA form, the CDR3 reads TGTGCCAGTACCACAAGGGGGGGCGGGGGCCTAGGGGAGCAGTTCTTC. It codes for CASTTRGGGGLGEQFF.

This chain links TRBV19 with TRBJ2-5; 8 nucleotides line up with TRBD1. The J segment lost 3 bases and the V segment lost 5 bases, leaving 2 bases of the junction unmatched. The CDR3 runs 13 residues. In germline, CDR1 is LNHDA, CDR2 SQIVND (reference sequence). In DNA form, the CDR3 reads TGTGCCAGTAGTTTGGACAGGGAAGAGACCCAGTACTTC. Its protein product is CASSLDREETQYF. The variable domain in full, with the rest retrieved from reference TRBV19 and TRBJ2-5, is DGGITQSPKYLFRKEGQNVTLSCEQNLNHDAMYWYRQDPGQGLRLIYYSQIVNDFQKGDIAEGYSVSREKKESFPLTVTSAQKNPTAFYLCASSLDREETQYFGPGTRLLVL.

V usage is TRBV9 and J usage is TRBJ2-5, with a tentative D call TRBD2 (6 bases). The CDR3 is 15 residues long. CDR1 and CDR2 (germline): SGDLS, YYNGEE. V dropped 3 bases and J dropped 1 base, with 13 bases sitting between them. CDR3 DNA: TGTGCCAGCAGCGAAAGGACGGGAGCCCAAGAGACCCAGTACTTC. Its translation is CASSERTGAQETQYF. The variable domain in full, completed from reference TRBV9 and TRBJ2-5, reads DSGVTQTPKHLITATGQRVTLRCSPRSGDLSVYWYQQSLDQGLQFLIQYYNGEERAKGNILERFSAQQFPDLHSELNLSSLELGDSALYFCASSERTGAQETQYFGPGTRLLVL.

The chain carries TRBV19 and TRBJ1-3; 8 nucleotides line up with TRBD1. The V gene end was trimmed by 5 bases and the J gene end by 2 bases; junction bases not matched to a gene: 17. CDR1 is LNHDA and CDR2 is SQIVND in the germline V gene (reference sequence). The CDR3 has 19 residues. CDR3 residues: CASSPRAGTGKSAGNTIYF. CDR3 DNA sequence: TGTGCCAGTAGTCCTCGTGCCGGGACAGGAAAGTCGGCTGGAAACACCATATATTTT.

The V call is TRBV6-1, the J call TRBJ2-7; 11 bases fit TRBD2. Looked up from germline, CDR1 is MNHNS and CDR2 is SASEGT. J lost 3 bases, V lost 5 bases, and 0 bases had no gene match. The CDR3 totals 13 residues. CDR3 in amino acids: CASSLAGGYEQYF. CDR3 DNA sequence: TGTGCCAGCAGTCTAGCGGGAGGCTACGAGCAGTACTTC.